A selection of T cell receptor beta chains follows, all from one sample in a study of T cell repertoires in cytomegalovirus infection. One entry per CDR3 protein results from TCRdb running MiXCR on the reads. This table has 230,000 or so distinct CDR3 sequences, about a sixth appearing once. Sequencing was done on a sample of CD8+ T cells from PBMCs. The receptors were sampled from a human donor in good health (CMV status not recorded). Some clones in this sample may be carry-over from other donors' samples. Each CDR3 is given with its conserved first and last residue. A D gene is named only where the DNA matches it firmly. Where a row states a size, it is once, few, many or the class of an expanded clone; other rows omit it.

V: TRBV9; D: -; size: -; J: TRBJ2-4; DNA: TGTGCCAGCAGCGAGGCTAGGGGGGGTTCCAAAAACATTCAGTACTTC; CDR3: CASSEARGGSKNIQYF
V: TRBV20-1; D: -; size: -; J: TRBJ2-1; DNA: TGCAGTGCTAGAGATAGGCAGGGATTACACAATGAGCAGTTCTTC; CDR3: CSARDRQGLHNEQFF
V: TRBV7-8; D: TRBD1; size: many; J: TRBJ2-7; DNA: TGTGCCAGCAGCCCCCCGGTTGGGACAGGGAACTCCTACGAGCAGTACTTC; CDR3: CASSPPVGTGNSYEQYF
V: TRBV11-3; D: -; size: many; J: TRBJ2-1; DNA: TGTGCCAGCAGCTCGCGACTTGAAAATGAGCAGTTCTTC; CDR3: CASSSRLENEQFF
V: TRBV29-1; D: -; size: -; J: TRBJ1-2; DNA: TGCAGCGTTGAAGATCCCCCGGACAGAGAGTCTAACTATGGCTACACCTTC; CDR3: CSVEDPPDRESNYGYTF
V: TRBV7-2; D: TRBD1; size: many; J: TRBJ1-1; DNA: TGTGCCAGCAGCTCCGTGGGACAGGGGTTAAACACTGAAGCTTTCTTT; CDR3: CASSSVGQGLNTEAFF
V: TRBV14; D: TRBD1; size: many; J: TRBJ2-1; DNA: TGTGCCAGCAGCGAGGACAGGGGGAATGAGCAGTTCTTC; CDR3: CASSEDRGNEQFF
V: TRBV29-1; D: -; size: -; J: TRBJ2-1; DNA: TGCAGCGTTGAAAGGGGTTATGAGCAGTTCTTC; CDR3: CSVERGYEQFF
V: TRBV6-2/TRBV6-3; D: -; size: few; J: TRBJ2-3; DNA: TGTGCCAGCGGAAACGGGCCTCTCGGCCCGCAGTATTTT; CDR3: CASGNGPLGPQYF
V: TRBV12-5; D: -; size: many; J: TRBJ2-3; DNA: TGTGCTAGTGGTAAAGGGGGAATGACAGATACGCAGTATTTT; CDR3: CASGKGGMTDTQYF
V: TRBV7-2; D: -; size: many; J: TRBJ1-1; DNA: TGTGCCAGCAGCTTCGATGTAACTGAAGCTTTCTTT; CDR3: CASSFDVTEAFF
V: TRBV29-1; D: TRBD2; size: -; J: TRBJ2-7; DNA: TGCAGCGCATATTTAGCGGGGGCTCTCTCCTACGAGCAGTACTTC; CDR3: CSAYLAGALSYEQYF
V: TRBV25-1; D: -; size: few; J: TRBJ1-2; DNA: TGTGCCAGCAGTGGTCCTGGCAGGGAGGGTAACTATGGCTACACCTTC; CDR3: CASSGPGREGNYGYTF
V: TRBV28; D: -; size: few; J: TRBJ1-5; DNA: TGTGCCAGCAGTTTAGTACTTCTAAGCAATCAGCCCCAGCATTTT; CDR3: CASSLVLLSNQPQHF
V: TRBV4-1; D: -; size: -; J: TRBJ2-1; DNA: TGCGCCAGCAGCCAAGACTCTGGCGATCCGAGCTCCTACAATGAGCAGTTCTTC; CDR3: CASSQDSGDPSSYNEQFF
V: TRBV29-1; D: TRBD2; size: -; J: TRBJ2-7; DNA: TGCAGCGTTGTGTTCGCTAGCGGGACTACCTACGAGCAGTACTTC; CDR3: CSVVFASGTTYEQYF
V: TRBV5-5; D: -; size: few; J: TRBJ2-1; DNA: TGTGCCAGCAGCTTGGACCAAGGCGATGAGCAGTTCTTC; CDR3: CASSLDQGDEQFF
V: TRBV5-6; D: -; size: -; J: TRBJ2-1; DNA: TGTGCCAGCGGTACCACATGGTACAATGAGCAGTTCTTC; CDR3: CASGTTWYNEQFF
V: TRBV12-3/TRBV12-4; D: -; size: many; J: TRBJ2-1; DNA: TGTGCCAGCAGTTCCCGGGGCATGACTCACAATGAGCAGTTCTTC; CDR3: CASSSRGMTHNEQFF
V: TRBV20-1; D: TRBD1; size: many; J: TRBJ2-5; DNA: TGCAGTGCTAGGACAGGGACAGAGACCCAGTACTTC; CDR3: CSARTGTETQYF
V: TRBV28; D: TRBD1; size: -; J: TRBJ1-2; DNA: TGTGCCAGCAGAGGGACAGTTAACTATGGCTACACCTTC; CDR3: CASRGTVNYGYTF
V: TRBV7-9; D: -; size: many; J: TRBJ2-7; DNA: TGTGCCAGCAGCTTCGGCAGAGACTACGAGCAGTACTTC; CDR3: CASSFGRDYEQYF
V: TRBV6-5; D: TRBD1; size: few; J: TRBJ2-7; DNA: TGTGCCAGCAGTTACGCGGCGGGGACAGGGGAGGGCCACGAGCAGTACTTC; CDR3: CASSYAAGTGEGHEQYF
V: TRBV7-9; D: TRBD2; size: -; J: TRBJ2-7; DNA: TGTGCCAGCAGCGCCGGGACTAGCGGCGACTCCTACGAGCAGTACTTC; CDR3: CASSAGTSGDSYEQYF
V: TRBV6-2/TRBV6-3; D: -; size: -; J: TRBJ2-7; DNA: TGTGCCAGCAGCCTACCGAGGGACTCCTACGAGCAGTACTTC; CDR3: CASSLPRDSYEQYF
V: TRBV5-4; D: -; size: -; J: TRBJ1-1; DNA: TGTGCCAGCAGCCCATTAGAGGGGGGCGCGAACACTGAAGCTTTCTTT; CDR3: CASSPLEGGANTEAFF
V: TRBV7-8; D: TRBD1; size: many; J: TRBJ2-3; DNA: TGTGCCAGCAGCTTATGGACAGGGAGTACAGATACGCAGTATTTT; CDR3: CASSLWTGSTDTQYF
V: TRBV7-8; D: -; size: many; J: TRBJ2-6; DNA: TGTGCCAGCAGCCCCCCAGTAACTGGGGCCAACGTCCTGACTTTC; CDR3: CASSPPVTGANVLTF
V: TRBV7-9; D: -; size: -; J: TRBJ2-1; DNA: TGTGCCAGCAGCTTGCCTTCCCTGGAGCAGTTCTTC; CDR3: CASSLPSLEQFF
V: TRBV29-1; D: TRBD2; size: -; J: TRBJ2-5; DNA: TGCAGCGTCGGACTAGCGGGGGACCCGGGTGAGACCCAGTACTTC; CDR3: CSVGLAGDPGETQYF
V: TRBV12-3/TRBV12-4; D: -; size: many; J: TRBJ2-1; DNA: TGTGCCAGCAGTTTCCCCCCCTCACGTGAGCAGTTCTTC; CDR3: CASSFPPSREQFF
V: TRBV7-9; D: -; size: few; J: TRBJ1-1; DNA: TGTGCCAGCAGCTTAGGGGCAGCGTCTGAAGCTTTCTTT; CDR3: CASSLGAASEAFF
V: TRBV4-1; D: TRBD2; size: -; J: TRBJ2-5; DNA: TGCGCCAGCAGCCAAGTCGTCGGGCTAGCGGGGGAGACCCAGTACTTC; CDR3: CASSQVVGLAGETQYF
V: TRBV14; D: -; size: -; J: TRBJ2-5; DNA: TGTGCCAGCAGCCAAGATCTGGAACTACAAGAGACCCAGTACTTC; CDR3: CASSQDLELQETQYF
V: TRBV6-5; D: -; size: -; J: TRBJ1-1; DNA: TGTGCCAGCACATCCCTCCGGGCCGAACACACTGAAGCTTTCTTT; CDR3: CASTSLRAEHTEAFF
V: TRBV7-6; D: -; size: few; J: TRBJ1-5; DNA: TGTGCCAGCAGCTTAGCCGATCAGCCCCAGCATTTT; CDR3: CASSLADQPQHF
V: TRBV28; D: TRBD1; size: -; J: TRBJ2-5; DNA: TGTGCCAGCAGTTTATTTGGGTTAAGGGACAGGCAAGAGACCCAGTACTTC; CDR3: CASSLFGLRDRQETQYF